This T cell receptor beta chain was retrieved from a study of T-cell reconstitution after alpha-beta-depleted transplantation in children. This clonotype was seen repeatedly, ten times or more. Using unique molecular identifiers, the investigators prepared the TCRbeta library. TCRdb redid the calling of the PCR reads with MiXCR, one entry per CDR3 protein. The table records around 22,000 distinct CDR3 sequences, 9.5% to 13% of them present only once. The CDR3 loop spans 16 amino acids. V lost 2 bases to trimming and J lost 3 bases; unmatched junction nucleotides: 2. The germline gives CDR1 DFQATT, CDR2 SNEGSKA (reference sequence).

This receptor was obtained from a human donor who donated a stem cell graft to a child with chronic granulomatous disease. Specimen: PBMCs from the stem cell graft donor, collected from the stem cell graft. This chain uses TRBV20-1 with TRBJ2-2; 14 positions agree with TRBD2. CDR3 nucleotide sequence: TGCAGTGCTAGAAGACTAGCGGGAGGGTACACCGGGGAGCTGTTTTTT. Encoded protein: CSARRLAGGYTGELFF.